This paragraph covers one TCR beta chain sequence. J was trimmed by 5 bases and V by 4 bases; bases with no gene match: 3. This CDR3 has 14 residues. CDR1 and CDR2 (germline): SGHTA, FQGNSA. Individuals drawn from approximately 26 US areas were roughly 18 to 100 years old. This record comes from a study of blood T cell repertoires in COVID-19. Study background: PBMCs, B-cell-depleted T cells, or T cells provided the cDNA or gDNA that made up the material.

TCRdb's table, derived via immunoSEQ multiplex PCR, lists solely in-frame clones and lacks some. This repertoire shows about 190,000 clones, roughly 80% found once; its top ten account for roughly 3.2%. The chain combines TRBV7-2 with TRBJ1-1, with TRBD1 matching over 11 bases. This sequence originates from a woman aged 25-40 years who had recovered from COVID-19. The sequencing sample was made of PBMCs or T cells enriched from blood (not recorded which). The CDR3 nucleotides read TGTGCCAGCAGCTCGGACAGGGGGCTGACTGAAGCTTTCTTT. Residues: CASSSDRGLTEAFF.